This T cell receptor (beta chain) was captured in a study of Ad26.COV2.S vaccination and SARS-CoV-2 variants. Study information: Sample donor was a member of the COV1001 Ad26.COV2.S trial arm. Administration of Ad26.COV2.S was intramuscular, either once or twice 56 days apart. Study results and caveats: Those who received vaccine or placebo ended up with similar non-spike TCR breadth. Among vaccine recipients, spike-specific TCR breadth exceeded that of placebo recipients.

Indicated treatment: roughly 18 received Ad26.COV2.S at low or high dose, single or two shots; about 5 received placebo; per-sample allocation not given. Samples came from day 63 after the first vaccine or placebo injection. The CDR3 runs to 12 residues. Trimming removed 6 bases from V and 4 bases from J, with 10 bases in between. The V gene's germline CDR1 is MNHEY and CDR2 SMNVEV (reference sequence). TCRdb keeps only in-frame clones here, not all; method: immunoSEQ multiplex PCR. The table has about 350,000 clones, 70% to 90% seen once. As concerns this clone: Its antigen remains unidentified. The identical CDR3 is also encoded by other nucleotide sequences in the sample.

The genes are TRBV27 and TRBJ2-7; a possible D gene is TRBD1 (5 bases). Sample: peripheral blood, taken in a trial of Ad26.COV2.S vaccine versus placebo. The origin of this receptor is a person between 18 and 60 years old who received the Ad26.COV2.S COVID-19 vaccine or a placebo. The CDR3 sequence is CASSLTGYEQYF. CDR3 bases: TGTGCCAGCAGCCTAACAGGTTACGAGCAGTACTTC.